This T cell receptor beta chain came from a study of blood T cell repertoires in COVID-19. The germline gives CDR1 KGHSH, CDR2 LQKENI. This CDR3 comprises 14 residues. V lost 3 bases, J lost 5 bases, and 14 bases lay in between. TCRdb keeps only in-frame clones here, not all; method: immunoSEQ multiplex PCR. In the table there are about 83,000 clones, about 92% of which are singletons. The sequencing sample was made of peripheral blood. The chain links TRBV18 to TRBJ2-7; D may be TRBD1 (6 bases). The clonotype originates from a woman older than 75 with active or convalescent COVID-19. The CDR3, as DNA: TGTGCCAGCTCACCTCGGGACATGGAAAACGAGCAGTACTTC. Translation gives CASSPRDMENEQYF.